Below are 3 T cell receptor beta chains sequenced from a single sample in a study of blood T cell repertoires in COVID-19 (dated by TCRdb to 2018 to 2021). Library preparation was by the immunoSEQ multiplex PCR assay. The table comes from immuneACCESS by way of TCRdb, which keeps in-frame sequences with V and J called. Part of the clones is missing from these tables; in studies checked, under half for an unresolved V gene and the rest for unknown reasons. The sample yields more than 200,000 clones; around 89% were counted once. Jointly, the top ten make up less than 3.5% of the sample. Sequenced material: peripheral blood. These receptors came from a man aged 25 to 40 with COVID-19, enrolled during active disease.

The chain joins TRBV11-2 to TRBJ2-1, with TRBD2 identical over 12 bases. The V segment lost 3 bases and the J segment 1 base; nucleotides outside the gene matches: 1. Germline values: CDR1 SGHAT, CDR2 FQNNGV. This CDR3 comprises 16 residues. The CDR3 region has the DNA TGTGCCAGCAGCTTTACTAGCGGGGGGTCCTACAATGAGCAGTTCTTC. Protein sequence: CASSFTSGGSYNEQFF. The full variable domain, with the rest looked up from reference TRBV11-2 and TRBJ2-1, is EAGVAQSPRYKIIEKRQSVAFWCNPISGHATLYWYQQILGQGPKLLIQFQNNGVVDDSQLPKDRFSAERLKGVDSTLKIQPAKLEDSAVYLCASSFTSGGSYNEQFFGPGTRLTVL.

This rearrangement joins TRBV5-4 to TRBJ1-6; TRBD1 agrees at 10 bases. The J segment lost 5 bases and the V segment lost 5 bases, leaving 7 bases of the junction unmatched. CDR3 length: 16 amino acids. CDR1 and CDR2 (germline): SGHNT, YYREEE (reference sequence). The CDR3: CASRDAGTGDNSPLHF. The CDR3 DNA reads TGTGCCAGCAGGGACGCCGGGACAGGGGATAATTCACCCCTCCACTTT.

This clone was detected a few times. The chain couples TRBV19 to TRBJ1-1; D is unclear. V was trimmed by 0 bases and J by 10 bases, leaving 9 bases between them. CDR3 size: 12 residues. Germline loops: CDR1 LNHDA, CDR2 SQIVND (reference sequence). The CDR3 DNA reads TGTGCCAGTAGTATAGAGGGAGGGAGAGCTTTCTTT. This gives the protein CASSIEGGRAFF.